This T cell receptor beta chain was captured by sequencing in a study of blood T cell repertoires in COVID-19. In the original processing: Amplifying reference gene primers gave estimates of nucleated cell counts. The repertoire was sequenced with immunoSEQ multiplex PCR; TCRdb's copy has only in-frame clones and lacks some. V, J and clone size reflect that table, while D and trimming were determined from the DNA. The sample holds approximately 250,000 clones, 85% to 90% seen once. The sample holds one count of this clone. Trimming cost V 6 bases and J 1 base, with 6 bases left between them. The CDR3 is 13 residues long. CDR1 and CDR2 (germline): MNHEY, SVGAGI.

The V call is TRBV6-5, the J call TRBJ2-2; no reliable D call. The material sequenced was peripheral blood. This TCR was recovered from a man between 18 and 29 years old with active or convalescent COVID-19. The CDR3 here is CASRGRNTGELFF. The CDR3 DNA reads TGTGCCAGCAGGGGCAGGAACACCGGGGAGCTGTTTTTT.